The entry below describes one TCR beta chain. What antigen it recognizes has not been identified. No base qualities exist here, and no much larger clone lies one base off it. The data stem from a study of cytomegalovirus exposure and HLA in healthy donors (dated by TCRdb to 2016 to 2017). Some background on the complete study: An earlier analysis of approximately 640 of the donors reported 250 to 350 Gb of sequence data and around 120 million unique TCR beta sequences from 150 million to 200 million T cells. Besides the first cohort of more than 650 subjects, a separate validation cohort made up of 120 different subjects was used. Every repertoire in the discovery cohort had been generated on one and the same sequencing platform. The number of typed donors differed by locus: about 620-640 for A, B, C, DRB1 and DQB1; 500 to 550 for DQA1; some 610 for DPA1; and 450 to 480 for DPB1. The study aimed to test whether signatures of past pathogen exposure could be identified by cataloging public T cell receptors. On average, roughly 250,000 unique TCR beta nucleotide sequences were sequenced per donor among a few hundred genotyped donors of the cohort, with around 19% of those sequences being non-productive. Donor age, sex, ethnicity and CMV serostatus were collected together with the repertoire data. Rather than using new phenotypic data, the later analysis identified candidate immune exposures from TCR beta sequences and from how often those sequences occurred across donors. A few DR-DQ haplotypes were treated as single units for association and clustering because of strong linkage in the cohort. Of the roughly 390 genotyped donors, 81% were placed in the genetic ancestry cluster associated with self-reported Caucasian donors. To decide whether each TCR beta V gene segment behaved as functional or pseudogenic, an earlier analysis of some 570 of the donors relied on high-throughput TCR beta sequencing. To study patterns of TCR occurrence, a later analysis re-analyzed previously published TCR beta repertoires from 700 or so donors and added high-resolution HLA genotyping. In a later genetic analysis, genome-wide SNP genotypes for about 55% of the roughly 670 donors were used, and that subset was treated as a discovery cohort. Around 320 gigabases of sequencing data and approximately 93 million unique TCR sequences were included in an early release covering around 600 HLA-typed donors. The study profiled the T cell repertoires of hundreds of subjects by immunosequencing and related them to cytomegalovirus serostatus. To predict cytomegalovirus infection status, the study combined high-throughput TCR immunosequencing, statistical association of individual TCRs with disease status, and machine learning. Both class I and class II loci were covered by HLA typing, at four-digit resolution. Findings and caveats that apply to the study as a whole: An association between a missense DCLRE1C variant and V-gene and J-gene trimming of TCR beta chains was found in a later genetic analysis and replicated in an independent cohort. In both the original and validation cohorts, the classifier was reported to diagnose cytomegalovirus status with high specificity and sensitivity. A later analysis found that HLA-associated TCR beta chains were more clonally expanded and had lower generation probabilities than equally common non-associated chains. A few of the identified cytomegalovirus-associated TCR beta chains were confirmed in vitro to be specific for cytomegalovirus antigens. Correlated functional status among segregating V segments might be attributable to linkage disequilibrium, but an unknown experimental factor could not be ruled out. A further reported finding was that TCR beta sequences accurately predicted the HLA-A and HLA-B alleles for most subjects in the first cohort. This cohort had only TCR beta chains sequenced, and the lack of alpha or paired-chain data limited which features could be detected. Most TCR sequences were observed very rarely across donors, whereas some public TCRs were present in many individuals. The earlier analysis of approximately 560 of the donors excluded some 15 rarely observed V segments, including chromosome 9 orphons, because counts were too low. In a later analysis, 16,951 TCR beta sequences were associated with specific HLA alleles at a false discovery rate of 0.05. In an earlier analysis of approximately 590 of the donors, most TCR beta V segments appeared in productive rearrangements about 87% or about 30% of the time, broadly matching IMGT annotations. In a later analysis, TCR association rates were found to vary across HLA loci, with the most associated TCRs seen for DRB1 alleles and the fewest for HLA-C alleles. According to the authors, the approach could potentially be generalized to other disease states and immunological phenotypes. Most CMV-associated TCR beta chains appeared to be HLA-restricted in a later analysis, and the HLA associations seemed to be driven largely by CMV exposure. The study listed approximately 160 TCR beta chains as associated with cytomegalovirus. Some IMGT-functional V segments, including TRBV6-2 and TRBV6-3, could not be told apart with the 87-base-pair reads, so those segments were excluded. CMV serostatus was the only immune exposure information available for the cohort. The sequencing pipeline was judged likely to have produced a cluster of highly shared sequence variants as a technical artifact. A later genetic analysis reported fewer N-insertions in productive TCRs among donors in an Asian-associated ancestry cluster than the roughly 700-donor mean. A later analysis reported that several top co-occurrence clusters appeared linked to parvovirus B19, influenza, CMV and Epstein-Barr virus. Because HLA typing was missing for some donors at each locus, association tests included only the typed subset. Strong co-occurrence of HLA alleles, especially DR and DQ, made assigning TCR associations to individual alleles difficult. Sequencing depth was assumed to be roughly uniform across donors in the presence/absence analyses, though that assumption may not hold.

Receptor libraries were prepared by the immunoSEQ multiplex PCR assay. For the multiplex PCR, a mixture combining 60 forward primers for TCR Vbeta segments and 13 reverse primers for TCR Jbeta segments was used. Amplification of the CDR3 region of rearranged TCR beta genes was performed with a multiplex PCR assay on genomic DNA. The amplified TCR beta libraries were sequenced on the Illumina HiSeq System as 87-base-pair reads. The study's own analysis went as follows. Across the 670 or so repertoires, a later analysis counted around 80 million unique TCR beta chains, roughly 11 million of which were shared by at least two donors. To remove PCR and sequencing errors, raw reads were error-corrected and collapsed into unique sequences using a nearest-neighbor algorithm that merged closely related sequences. Alignment of CDR3 sequences to IMGT reference sequences was used to assign V, D and J gene segments. For a sequence to be retained, a match of at least six nucleotides was required to both a V gene segment and a J gene segment. Rearrangements were classified as productive when the CDR3 lacked stop codons and remained in frame with V and J, and all other rearrangements were classified as non-productive. CDR3 was defined according to IMGT convention as the region running from the second conserved V-encoded cysteine to the conserved J-encoded phenylalanine. The earlier analysis of 587 of the donors excluded sequences that lacked an unambiguous match to a single V gene segment. In an earlier analysis of more than 500 of the donors, a V segment was called functional when productive rearrangements were above 56.7%, and segregating when the standard deviation between donors exceeded 5%. A statistical classification framework was built for diagnosing cytomegalovirus status from the catalog of TCR beta chain sequences. In a later analysis, V and J genes were assigned by comparing TCR nucleotide sequences against IMGT/GENE-DB human TR gene sequences. A later analysis assigned CDR3 sequences and most-parsimonious VDJ recombination scenarios with the TCRdist pipeline. In a later analysis, every TCR beta chain was defined by the combination of its CDR3 amino acid sequence and its V-gene family, and reads without a unique V-gene family were dropped. To address suspected cross-contamination and a sequencing artifact, a later analysis removed under 600 highly shared, low-generation-probability nucleotide sequences. In a later analysis, a clonal expansion index for each public chain was calculated from normalized within-repertoire ranks of inferred template counts. In a later analysis, generation probabilities were computed with a VDJ recombination model fitted to out-of-frame rearrangements, and the resulting probabilities were checked against IGoR. Hypergeometric tests were used in a later analysis to score TCR-TCR, TCR-HLA and TCR-CMV co-occurrence, with a repertoire-size bias correction applied to the TCR pairs. To estimate false discovery rates, a later analysis permuted the HLA or CMV assignments 20 times. In a later analysis, co-occurring TCRs were grouped using DBSCAN, and TCRdist sequence similarity was added for clustering within HLA-allele-positive subsets. Repertoires with fewer than 30,000 or more than 120,000 public chains, plus five repertoires with anomalous nucleotide sharing, were excluded from co-occurrence clustering. This immuneACCESS table, as held by TCRdb, lists in-frame sequences with V and J called but not all clones. Of the missing ones, under half trace to an unresolved V gene in checked studies; the others have no known cause. V, J and clone size are those of that table, while D and trimming were read from the DNA. The sample contains about 73,000 clones, 80% of them found a single time. The ten largest account for 1.1% of the sample.

In total, 666 healthy bone marrow donors made up the cohort. At the time of sampling, all cohort members were nominally healthy, though unrecorded immune exposures were likely present. The donor was CMV seronegative and was included in the group of under 450 seronegative cohort members. A peripheral blood sample was collected from each donor, and TCR beta sequencing was performed on peripheral blood mononuclear cells. The Qiagen DNeasy Blood Extraction Kit was used to extract genomic DNA from the blood cell samples. Reading from cysteine to phenylalanine, the CDR3 counts 15 amino acids. The only DNA kept is the CDR3, 45 bases in frame from the first base. The V end loses 6 bases and the J end loses 5 bases, and a stretch of 14 bases separates them. Taken from the germline V gene, the CDR1 and CDR2 loops are MNHNS and SASEGT.

The source material was PBMCs. The sequence was obtained from a male donor in good health and CMV-seronegative. The V and J segments used are TRBV6-1 and TRBJ1-6; matching of 5 bases hints at TRBD1 as the D gene. The DNA is as follows: TGTGCCAGCAGACAACCCACGGGGGATAATTCACCCCTCCACTTT. It codes for CASRQPTGDNSPLHF.